A selection of T cell receptor beta chains follows, all from one sample in a study of molecular identifiers for immune sequencing clone quantification. TCRdb reanalysed the PCR reads using MiXCR and keeps one entry per CDR3 protein. The data show around 43,000 distinct CDR3 sequences, approximately 21% seen once. Sequenced: naive CD8+ T cells from blood, with Jurkat cell RNA spiked in. These receptors came from a human donor in good health. Some libraries in this study had Jurkat cell RNA spiked in. CDR3s include the opening cysteine and the closing phenylalanine or tryptophan. D genes are given only for firm matches. Expanded clones get a size class; other rows say once, few or many, or leave the size out.

v_gene	j_gene	d_gene	abundance	CDR3nt	CDR3aa
TRBV20-1	TRBJ1-5	TRBD1	many	TGCAGTGCTAGGGGCCAGGGGGGGAGTCAGCCCCAGCATTTT	CSARGQGGSQPQHF
TRBV5-4	TRBJ2-3	-	many	TGTGCCAGCAGCCCTGGCTGGGATTCTAGCACAGATACGCAGTATTTT	CASSPGWDSSTDTQYF
TRBV2	TRBJ1-1	TRBD1	many	TGTGCCAGCATCACCGGGACAGCCGAAGCTTTCTTT	CASITGTAEAFF
TRBV7-9	TRBJ2-7	-	many	TGTGCCAGCAGCCCGGGAGTACTAAGCGAGCAGTACTTC	CASSPGVLSEQYF
TRBV2	TRBJ1-5	-	many	TGTGCCAGCACAGACTTAGGGGGCAATCAGCCCCAGCATTTT	CASTDLGGNQPQHF
TRBV6-2/TRBV6-3	TRBJ2-3	TRBD2	-	TGTGCCAGCAGTTACACCACTAGCGGGCCTGAGCAAGATACGCAGTATTTT	CASSYTTSGPEQDTQYF
TRBV4-3	TRBJ1-1	-	many	TGCGCCAGCAGCCAAGATTCAGGGCCCCGGGGCCTGAACACTGAAGCTTTCTTT	CASSQDSGPRGLNTEAFF
TRBV3-2	TRBJ2-3	-	-	TGTGCCAGCAGCCAAGAGAGGCTTCCCGGACAGCCCGGGGATACGCAGTATTTT	CASSQERLPGQPGDTQYF
TRBV15	TRBJ1-5	-	many	TGTGCCACCAGCCCATCCGGGACCGAAGTTCAGCCCCAGCATTTT	CATSPSGTEVQPQHF
TRBV30	TRBJ2-3	-	many	TGTGCCTGGAGTGTACCTTACGGATTATACACAGATACGCAGTATTTT	CAWSVPYGLYTDTQYF
TRBV4-1	TRBJ2-5	-	many	TGCGCCAGCAGCCCTGAAAGAATGGGGACGTACCAAGAGACCCAGTACTTC	CASSPERMGTYQETQYF
TRBV4-1	TRBJ2-7	-	many	TGCGCCAGCAGCCAAGCTCCCCAATCCGACGAGCAGTACTTC	CASSQAPQSDEQYF
TRBV9	TRBJ2-3	TRBD2	few	TGTGCCAGCAGCCGGGGACTAGTCTTCCCCAACACAGATACGCAGTATTTT	CASSRGLVFPNTDTQYF
TRBV19	TRBJ1-5	-	-	TGTGCCAGTAGTTGGGGGTTGACGCGCGAAGGGGAGCCCCAGCATTTT	CASSWGLTREGEPQHF
TRBV6-5	TRBJ1-1	-	many	TGTGCCAGCAGTTCGTCGGCAGACACTGAAGCTTTCTTT	CASSSSADTEAFF
TRBV13	TRBJ2-5	TRBD1	many	TGTGCCAGCAGCACACCGGGACAGGGGTTAGAAGAGACCCAGTACTTC	CASSTPGQGLEETQYF
TRBV7-6	TRBJ2-7	-	many	TGTGCCAGCAGCTTAGCGGGGAGCCGCGAGCAGTACTTC	CASSLAGSREQYF
TRBV11-2	TRBJ2-3	-	-	TGTGCCAGCAGCTTAGGAGGGAGTGGCACAGCTACGCTGTATTTT	CASSLGGSGTATLYF
TRBV9	TRBJ2-7	-	-	TGTGCCAGCAGCGTAGGCGGGCTAGCGCCCCTGGAGCAGTACTTC	CASSVGGLAPLEQYF
TRBV7-6	TRBJ2-5	TRBD2	many	TGTGCCAGCAGCTTAGCGGGAGGGAAAGAGACCCAGTACTTC	CASSLAGGKETQYF
TRBV10-2	TRBJ1-5	-	many	TGCGCCAGCAGTGAGTTGAATCAGCCCCAGCATTTT	CASSELNQPQHF
TRBV6-5	TRBJ2-3	TRBD1	many	TGTGCCAGCAGTTACCAGGGGGCGAGAGATACGCAGTATTTT	CASSYQGARDTQYF
TRBV27	TRBJ2-3	-	many	TGTGCCAGCAGTTATAGGGGACACCCCACAGATACGCAGTATTTT	CASSYRGHPTDTQYF
TRBV7-9	TRBJ2-3	TRBD2	many	TGTGCCAGCAGCTTACCCGGAGCGGGGGGTGGCACAGATACGCAGTATTTT	CASSLPGAGGGTDTQYF
TRBV19	TRBJ2-3	-	many	TGTGCCAGTAGTATCATTCAGGGTGTGCAGTATTTT	CASSIIQGVQYF
TRBV20-1	TRBJ1-5	TRBD1	many	TGCAGTGCTAACGAAAACCCGGGACAGGGTTTTCGCAATCAGCCCCAGCATTTT	CSANENPGQGFRNQPQHF
TRBV19	TRBJ1-5	TRBD1	many	TGTGCCAGTAGCTTAAAGACAGGGGGCAGTCAGCCCCAGCATTTT	CASSLKTGGSQPQHF
TRBV27	TRBJ1-1	-	once	TGTGCCAGCAGTTTATCGGGCAACGGACACACTGAAGCTTTCTTT	CASSLSGNGHTEAFF
TRBV29-1	TRBJ2-5	-	many	TGCAGCGTTGAAGATCAATCAGGGACCCAGTACTTC	CSVEDQSGTQYF
TRBV4-2	TRBJ2-3	TRBD2	-	TGTGCCAGCAGCCAGAACCCCTTAGCGGGAGGTTCCCCCACAGATACGCAGTATTTT	CASSQNPLAGGSPTDTQYF
TRBV28	TRBJ2-7	-	many	TGTGCCAGCAGTTTTCCCCGGACTGTAAGTCTCTCCCACGAGCAGTACTTC	CASSFPRTVSLSHEQYF
TRBV19	TRBJ2-5	-	many	TGTGCCAGTAGTATAGGAACTGCAGCCCAAGAGACCCAGTACTTC	CASSIGTAAQETQYF
TRBV6-5	TRBJ2-2	-	many	TGTGCCAGCAGTTACTCGGGAGTGGCGGTGGGCTACACCGGGGAGCTGTTTTTT	CASSYSGVAVGYTGELFF
TRBV7-9	TRBJ2-7	-	many	TGTGCCAGCAGCTCGGCGGGGAGTGAGCAGTACTTC	CASSSAGSEQYF
TRBV7-6	TRBJ1-2	-	-	TGTGCCAGCAGCTTAGCGGGTGGGGTCTGTGGCTACACCTTC	CASSLAGGVCGYTF
TRBV4-1	TRBJ2-1	TRBD1	many	TGCGCCAGCAGCCATCCTCGACAGGGCAGCTACAATGAGCAGTTCTTC	CASSHPRQGSYNEQFF
TRBV3-1	TRBJ1-2	TRBD1	many	TGTGCCAGCAGCCAAGCCGGGACAGCAAAAGAAAATGGCTACACCTTC	CASSQAGTAKENGYTF
TRBV12-3/TRBV12-4	TRBJ2-6	-	many	TGTGCCAGCAGTTTACAGGAAGGGGCCAACGTCCTGACTTTC	CASSLQEGANVLTF
TRBV30	TRBJ2-3	-	many	TGTGCCTGGAGTGCCGGGACCACAGATACGCAGTATTTT	CAWSAGTTDTQYF
TRBV5-5	TRBJ2-1	-	many	TGTGCCAGCAGCGTAATGGACGGCCACAATGAGCAGTTCTTC	CASSVMDGHNEQFF
TRBV6-2/TRBV6-3	TRBJ2-7	-	many	TGTGCCAGCAGTTGGTCCTACGAGCAGTACTTC	CASSWSYEQYF
TRBV19	TRBJ2-3	TRBD2	many	TGTGCCAGCACCCCCGGGACTAGAGGCTCAGATACGCAGTATTTT	CASTPGTRGSDTQYF
TRBV6-2/TRBV6-3	TRBJ2-2	-	many	TGTGCCAGCAGCACCCCAGGGTTACCCGGGGAGCTGTTTTTT	CASSTPGLPGELFF
TRBV3-1	TRBJ2-7	-	-	TGTGCCAGCAGCCAAGAGCCGGGGTACGAGCAGTACTTC	CASSQEPGYEQYF
TRBV12-3/TRBV12-4	TRBJ1-5	-	-	TGTGCCAGCAGTTCCGTGGGTAGGGGCGGCAATCAGCCCCAGCATTTT	CASSSVGRGGNQPQHF